What follows are 21 T cell receptor beta chains derived from one specimen sequenced in a study of cytomegalovirus exposure and HLA in healthy donors. Both 60 Vbeta primers and 13 Jbeta primers went into the PCR. Libraries were prepared by immunoSEQ multiplex PCR; TCRdb keeps only in-frame clonotypes and omits some of them. The sample yields 130,000 or so clones, around four fifths seen once. Specimen: PBMCs. These receptor sequences come from a woman aged 40 to 49 in good health and CMV-seropositive.

The J gene is TRBJ2-1, the V gene TRBV5-1, with D tentatively TRBD2 (5 bases). The V gene lost 0 bases and the J gene lost 1 base, with 11 bases spanning the gap. Germline V gene data show CDR1 as SGHRS and CDR2 as YFSETQ. This CDR3 is built from 16 residues. The CDR3 sequence is CASSLERPQSYNEQFF. Written as DNA, the CDR3 is TGCGCCAGCAGCTTGGAGCGGCCCCAATCCTACAATGAGCAGTTCTTC.

This chain's CDR3 is CASSDLRNQPQHF. In nucleotides, the CDR3 is TGTGCCAGCAGTGACCTTCGGAATCAGCCCCAGCATTTT. V is TRBV2 and J is TRBJ1-5; unclear D gene. CDR1 SNHLY and CDR2 FYNNEI come from the germline V gene. CDR3 length: 13 residues. Trimming stripped 3 bases from V and 4 bases from J, with 7 bases between.

The chain joins TRBV30 to TRBJ1-4, with 9 positions matching TRBD1. The junction had 8 bases not matched to a gene; V was cut back by 6 bases and J by 0 bases. The CDR3 contains 16 residues. Germline V gene sequence: CDR1 GTSNPN, CDR2 SVGIG (reference sequence). CDR3 DNA: TGTGCCTGTAGCGCCGGGACAGGGCCAACTAATGAAAAACTGTTTTTT. Encoded protein: CACSAGTGPTNEKLFF.

DNA for the CDR3: TGTGCCAGCAGCTTAGGCGACAGGAACACTGAAGCTTTCTTT. Protein product: CASSLGDRNTEAFF. The V gene is TRBV7-2, the J gene TRBJ1-1, with D perhaps TRBD1 (5 bases). V shed 1 base and J shed 1 base, with 7 bases lying between them. This CDR3 contains 14 residues. Germline lookup yields CDR1 SGHTA and CDR2 FQGNSA. Complete variable domain (other parts from reference TRBV7-2 and TRBJ1-1): GAGVSQSPSNKVTEKGKDVELRCDPISGHTALYWYRQSLGQGLEFLIYFQGNSAPDKSGLPSDRFSAERTGGSVSTLTIQRTQQEDSAVYLCASSLGDRNTEAFFGQGTRLTVV.

This chain links TRBV10-3 with TRBJ1-1, with 7 bases aligning to TRBD1. V trimming: 7 bases; J trimming: 5 bases; junction bases outside the gene matches: 7. The germline gives CDR1 ENHRY, CDR2 SYGVKD. The length of the CDR3 is 13 residues. The CDR3 DNA sequence: TGTGCCATCAAGGAGGGGGCTTGGACTGAAGCTTTCTTT. It translates to CAIKEGAWTEAFF.

CDR3 DNA sequence: TGTGCCAGCAGTAATAGGGACAGGGACAATGAGCAGTTCTTC. Protein product: CASSNRDRDNEQFF. The chain recombines TRBV6-6 with TRBJ2-1, with 9 bases matching TRBD1. Germline-derived CDR1 and CDR2 are MNHNY and SVGAGI (reference sequence). The ends lost 5 bases at V and 5 bases at J; junction bases unmatched: 4. This CDR3 has 14 amino acids.

J is TRBJ2-3 and V is TRBV19, with D possibly matching TRBD1 (6 bases). V was pared by 5 bases and J by 2 bases, with 17 bases between. There are 16 residues in the CDR3. From germline, CDR1 is LNHDA and CDR2 SQIVND (reference sequence). CDR3 bases: TGTGCCAGTAGTGACCCGCGAGGGGGATTCACAGATACGCAGTATTTT. This codes for CASSDPRGGFTDTQYF.

In this sample, this clone turned up a few times. This chain connects TRBV4-3 to TRBJ1-2; D is undetermined. The CDR3 length is 16 residues. Trimming pared 4 bases from V and 0 bases from J, leaving 15 bases between. The germline V gene has CDR1 LGHNA and CDR2 YSLEER. The CDR3 loop reads CASSRTLSAANYGYTF. CDR3 bases: TGCGCCAGCAGCCGAACCCTATCGGCGGCTAACTATGGCTACACCTTC.

This clone showed up just a few times. The chain recombines TRBV30 with TRBJ1-2; 7 positions match TRBD1. Germline V gene lookup returns CDR1 GTSNPN and CDR2 SVGIG (reference sequence). The J segment lost 6 bases and the V segment lost 3 bases, leaving 13 bases of the junction unmatched. This CDR3 region has 15 residues. CDR3: CAWRGQFMGSNGYTF. As DNA, the CDR3 is TGTGCCTGGAGGGGACAGTTTATGGGGTCGAATGGCTACACCTTC.

The genes are TRBV4-3 and TRBJ1-1; D is undetermined. The CDR3 extends over 15 amino acids. Germline CDR1 is LGHNA and CDR2 is YSLEER. V was cut by 0 bases and J by 0 bases, with 8 bases left in between. The CDR3 region has the DNA TGCGCCAGCAGCCAAGAAGCATCCGTGAACACTGAAGCTTTCTTT. Translating it yields CASSQEASVNTEAFF.

The chain carries TRBV2 and TRBJ1-5; D gene ambiguous. V was clipped by 2 bases and J by 6 bases, with 8 bases between them. The CDR3 is 13 residues long. Germline values: CDR1 SNHLY, CDR2 FYNNEI. CDR3 in amino acids: CASSESVGQPQHF. The CDR3 DNA sequence: TGTGCCAGCAGTGAATCGGTTGGTCAGCCCCAGCATTTT.

The rearrangement uses TRBV6-5 and TRBJ2-5; a weak D match, TRBD2 (6 bases). CDR3 length: 15 residues. The germline CDR1 and CDR2 sequences are MNHEY and SVGAGI. Trimming pared 0 bases from V and 4 bases from J, leaving 12 bases between. CDR3 sequence: CASSYSSLGGETQYF. In DNA form, the CDR3 reads TGTGCCAGCAGTTACTCTAGTTTGGGAGGAGAGACCCAGTACTTC.

The chain recombines TRBV4-1 with TRBJ1-1, with a tentative D call TRBD1 (6 bases). Trimming shortened V by 3 bases and J by 4 bases, and 15 bases separated the two germline ends. CDR3 length: 15 residues. The germline V gene encodes CDR1 MGHRA and CDR2 YSYEKL. Written as DNA, the CDR3 is TGCGCCAGCAGCCAGCCTGGGGGCAGGGGCACTGAAGCTTTCTTT. Protein product: CASSQPGGRGTEAFF.

The gene calls are TRBV30 and TRBJ1-2; 8 nucleotides match TRBD1. Germline values: CDR1 GTSNPN, CDR2 SVGIG (reference sequence). CDR3 length: 16 amino acids. V shed 4 bases and J 3 bases; nucleotides not matched to a gene: 13. CDR3 region: CAWNAGEAGGDYGYTF. Here the CDR3 DNA reads TGTGCCTGGAATGCCGGGGAAGCAGGGGGCGACTATGGCTACACCTTC.

This clone showed up just a few times. The chain links TRBV7-9 to TRBJ1-1; D call uncertain. There are 12 residues in the CDR3. V lost 5 bases to trimming and J lost 5 bases, with 9 bases between them. CDR1 is SEHNR, CDR2 FQNEAQ, per germline (reference sequence). The CDR3 nucleotides read TGTGCCAGCAGCCCAGCGGGGACTGAAGCTTTCTTT. This sequence encodes CASSPAGTEAFF.

This clone was observed a handful of times. This chain uses TRBV21-1 with TRBJ1-1; the DNA was not used to check the table's D call, TRBD1. TRBV21-1 is recorded as a pseudogene. This CDR3 has 12 amino acids. CDR3 sequence (DNA): TGTGCCAGCAGCAGCAGGGGTACTGAAGCTTTCTTT. It codes for CASSSRGTEAFF.

The sample holds a few counts of this clone. V usage is TRBV7-2 and J usage is TRBJ2-5; 14 bases fit TRBD2. CDR1 is SGHTA and CDR2 is FQGNSA in the germline V gene. Trimming cost V 5 bases and J 2 bases; bases outside gene matches: 4. The CDR3 extends over 16 amino acids. This chain's CDR3 is CASSHGLAGGQETQYF. The CDR3, as DNA: TGTGCCAGCAGCCACGGACTAGCGGGGGGACAAGAGACCCAGTACTTC.

The V call is TRBV4-3, the J call TRBJ1-1; unclear D gene. V lost 3 bases and J 5 bases, leaving 16 bases between the germline ends. There are 15 residues in the CDR3. In germline, CDR1 is LGHNA, CDR2 YSLEER. CDR3 sequence: CASSHDYDGETEAFF. The CDR3 bases are TGCGCCAGCAGCCATGATTATGACGGGGAGACTGAAGCTTTCTTT.

The chain links TRBV29-1 to TRBJ2-7; 9 bases are a match to TRBD1. Germline V gives CDR1 SQVTM, CDR2 ANQGSEA. CDR3 length: 12 amino acids. Trimming at V came to 5 bases and at J to 3 bases, leaving 2 bases not matched to a gene. CDR3 amino acids: CSVRQGDYEQYF. CDR3 sequence (DNA): TGCAGCGTTAGACAGGGGGACTACGAGCAGTACTTC.

J is TRBJ1-6 and V is TRBV19; D may be TRBD1 (6 bases). V was trimmed by 5 bases and J by 8 bases, leaving 10 bases between them. The CDR3 loop spans 13 amino acids. Germline V gene data show CDR1 as LNHDA and CDR2 as SQIVND (reference sequence). CDR3 loop: CASSSSGDSPLHF. CDR3 nucleotide sequence: TGTGCCAGTAGTTCATCAGGGGATTCACCCCTCCACTTT.

V is TRBV4-1 and J is TRBJ1-4, with no clear D. The CDR3 has 16 amino acids. The germline V and J ends were trimmed by 4 bases and 0 bases, with 12 bases remaining between them. Germline lookup yields CDR1 MGHRA and CDR2 YSYEKL. CDR3 nucleotide sequence: TGCGCCAGCAGCCCCGGGGATAGAGCAACTAATGAAAAACTGTTTTTT. Amino acids: CASSPGDRATNEKLFF.